This record looks at one T cell receptor beta chain sequence and its context. Its antigen remains unknown. The identical CDR3 is also encoded by other nucleotide sequences in the sample. This entry belongs to a study of T cell responses to AZD1222 COVID-19 vaccine. Points from the study as a whole: Reportedly, nearly half the spike-specific TCRs target unmutated variant regions. Spike-specific TCR depth and breadth grew after two AZD1222 doses. Just six or seven AZD1222 recipients tested seropositive at baseline. Donors, mostly white British, included more females; clonal diversity was possibly underestimated.

This CDR3 has 13 residues. Trimming stripped 2 bases from V and 2 bases from J, with 6 bases between. Germline CDR1 is LGHDT and CDR2 is YNNKEL (reference sequence). Assay used: immunoSEQ multiplex PCR; TCRdb lists only in-frame clones, some missing. Of 100,000 to 120,000 clones listed, roughly four fifths are singletons. The chain couples TRBV3-1 (or the pseudogene TRBV3-2) to TRBJ1-1; the D is unclear. Sequencing used peripheral blood, obtained on day 0 of AZD1222 vaccination. The TCR was taken from an adult in good health. In DNA, the CDR3 is TGTGCCAGCAGCCAAACCGGTAACACTGAAGCTTTCTTT. Protein sequence: CASSQTGNTEAFF.